This entry describes one TCR beta chain. Its target antigen remains unknown. Qualities for individual bases were not recorded, and no much larger clone is one base off. The immunoSEQ Assay, a bias-controlled multiplex PCR, was used to amplify TCRbeta CDR3 regions from genomic DNA. As for the original processing: Nucleated cell counts per sample were estimated from amplification of reference gene primers within the assay. Sequence reads were collapsed and filtered to measure the absolute abundance of every unique TCRbeta CDR3 rearrangement. For each sample, productive Simpson clonality was calculated by taking the square root of Simpson's diversity index across productive rearrangements. In TCRdb, the immuneACCESS table is reduced to in-frame sequences with V and J assigned. These tables do not hold every clone; where another copy was compared, an unresolved V gene accounts for under half, and the others remain unexplained. V, J and clone size were drawn from that table, and D and trimming were deduced from the DNA. This sample is represented by 98,000 or so clones; over 65% of them were singletons. Of the sample, less than 2% is held by the ten largest clones.

The collaborating institutions used their own protocols to collect whole blood in K2EDTA tubes. For TCRbeta analysis, collaborators shipped samples in one of three forms: frozen whole blood, isolated PBMCs, or DNA extracted from either of those sample types. V is cut back by 1 base and J by 2 bases, with 6 bases in the junction unmatched. Including the terminal cysteine and phenylalanine, the CDR3 comprises 17 residues. The retained sequence is limited to the CDR3, 51 bases, with the frame set at the first base. CDR1 and CDR2, looked up from the germline V gene, are SGHVS and FQNEAQ. The sample belongs to a study of blood T cell repertoires in COVID-19 (dated by TCRdb to the early 2020s). For the study in its entirety: Collaborator samples came from the United States, Italy and Spain and covered acute and convalescent phases of COVID-19. Sample metadata almost always included a de-identified subject ID, COVID-19 status, age in years and sex. A freely available public database, intended as a resource for researchers studying the immune response to SARS-CoV-2, is where the repertoires were released. The samples were drawn from two sources: the first 160 participants of the ongoing ImmuneRACE study, and 1,200 or so subjects contributed by 6 global collaborators. Where HLA class I and class II types were available, the types were taken from metadata supplied by the sample provider, not from assay-based typing. The dataset comprised deeply sampled blood TCRbeta repertoires from subjects exposed to, actively infected with, or recovered from COVID-19. The prospective study material was composed of cDNA or gDNA derived from T cells, B-cell-depleted T cells, or PBMCs.

Here is what the overall study found, with its caveats: Clinical and demographic metadata were provided uncurated, with the amount varying by source and participant.

Input material: peripheral blood. The TCR comes from a woman in her thirties or forties with acute or convalescent COVID-19. The V gene is TRBV7-8 and the J gene is TRBJ2-3; TRBD2 matches 10 bases in the middle. The DNA sequence is TGTGCCAGCAGCTTAGGAGCGGGGGGGCCTTCCACAGATACGCAGTATTTT. The encoded protein is CASSLGAGGPSTDTQYF.